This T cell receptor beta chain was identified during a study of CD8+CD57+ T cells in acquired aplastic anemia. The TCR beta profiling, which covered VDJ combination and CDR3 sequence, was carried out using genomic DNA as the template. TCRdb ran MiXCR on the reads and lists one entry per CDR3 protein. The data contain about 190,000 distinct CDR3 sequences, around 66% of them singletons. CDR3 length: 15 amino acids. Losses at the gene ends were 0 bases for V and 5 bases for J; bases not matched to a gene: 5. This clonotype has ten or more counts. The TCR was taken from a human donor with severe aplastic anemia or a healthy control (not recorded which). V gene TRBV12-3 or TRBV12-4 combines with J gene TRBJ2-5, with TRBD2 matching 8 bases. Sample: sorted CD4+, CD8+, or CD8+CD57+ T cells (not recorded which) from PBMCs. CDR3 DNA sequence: TGTGCCAGCAGTTTAGCCGGGGGGGCCGTGGAGACCCAGTACTTC. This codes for CASSLAGGAVETQYF.